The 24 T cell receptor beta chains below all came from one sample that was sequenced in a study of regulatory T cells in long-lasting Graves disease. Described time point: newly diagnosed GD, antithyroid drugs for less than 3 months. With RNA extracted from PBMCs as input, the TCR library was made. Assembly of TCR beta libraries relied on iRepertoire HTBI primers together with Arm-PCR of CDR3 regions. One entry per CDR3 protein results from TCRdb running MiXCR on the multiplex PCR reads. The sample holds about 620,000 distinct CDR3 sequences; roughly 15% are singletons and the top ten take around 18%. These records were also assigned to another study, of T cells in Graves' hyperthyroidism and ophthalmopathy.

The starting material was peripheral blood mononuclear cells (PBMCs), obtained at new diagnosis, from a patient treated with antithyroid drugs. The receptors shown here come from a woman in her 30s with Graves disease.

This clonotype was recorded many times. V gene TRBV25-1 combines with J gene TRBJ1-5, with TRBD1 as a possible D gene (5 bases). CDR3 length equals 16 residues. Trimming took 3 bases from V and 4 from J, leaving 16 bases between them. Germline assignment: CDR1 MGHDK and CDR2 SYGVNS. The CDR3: CASSDHRGGDNQPQHF. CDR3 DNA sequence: TGTGCCAGCAGTGACCATAGGGGTGGGGATAATCAGCCCCAGCATTTT. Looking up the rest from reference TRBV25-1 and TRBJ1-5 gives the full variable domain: EADIYQTPRYLVIGTGKKITLECSQTMGHDKMYWYQQDPGMELHLIHYSYGVNSTEKGDLSSESTVSRIRTEHFPLTLESARPSHTSQYLCASSDHRGGDNQPQHFGDGTRLSIL.

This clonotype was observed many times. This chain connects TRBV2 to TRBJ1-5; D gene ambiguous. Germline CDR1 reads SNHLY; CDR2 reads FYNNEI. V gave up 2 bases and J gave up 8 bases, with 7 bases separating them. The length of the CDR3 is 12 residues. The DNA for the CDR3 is TGTGCCAGCAGTGAAAGTTTCGAGCCCCAGCATTTT. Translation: CASSESFEPQHF.

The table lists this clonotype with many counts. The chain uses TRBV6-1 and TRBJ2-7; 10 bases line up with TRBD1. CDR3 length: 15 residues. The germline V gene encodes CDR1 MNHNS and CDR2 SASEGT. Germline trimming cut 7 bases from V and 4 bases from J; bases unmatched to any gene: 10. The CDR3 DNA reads TGTGCCAGCACCGCCTGGGACAGGGGCGGGTACGAGCAGTACTTC. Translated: CASTAWDRGGYEQYF.

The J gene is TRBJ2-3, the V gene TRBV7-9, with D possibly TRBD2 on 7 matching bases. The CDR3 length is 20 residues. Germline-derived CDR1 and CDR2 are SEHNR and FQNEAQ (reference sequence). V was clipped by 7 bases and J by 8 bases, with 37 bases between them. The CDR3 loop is CASTPVKAQGTKIGRGTQYF. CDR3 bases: TGTGCCAGCACCCCAGTAAAGGCCCAGGGGACTAAAATCGGGAGAGGTACGCAGTATTTT.

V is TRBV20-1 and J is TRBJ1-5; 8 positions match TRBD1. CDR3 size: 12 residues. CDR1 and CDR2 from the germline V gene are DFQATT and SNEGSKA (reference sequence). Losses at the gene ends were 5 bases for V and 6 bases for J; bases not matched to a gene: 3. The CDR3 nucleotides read TGCAGTGCTCAGGGGGCAGGTCAGCCCCAGCATTTT. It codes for CSAQGAGQPQHF.

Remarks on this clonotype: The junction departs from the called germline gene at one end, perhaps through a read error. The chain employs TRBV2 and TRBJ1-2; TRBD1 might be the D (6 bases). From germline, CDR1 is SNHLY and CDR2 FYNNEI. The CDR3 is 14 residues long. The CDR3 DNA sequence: TGTGCCAGCGGTGAACAGGGAGGTGACTATGGCTACACCTTC. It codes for CASGEQGGDYGYTF.

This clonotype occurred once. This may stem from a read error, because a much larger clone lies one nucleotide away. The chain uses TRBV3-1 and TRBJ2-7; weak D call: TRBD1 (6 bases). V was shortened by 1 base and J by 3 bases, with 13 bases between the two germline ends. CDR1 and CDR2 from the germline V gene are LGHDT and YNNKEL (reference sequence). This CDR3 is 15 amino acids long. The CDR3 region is CASSQVGTLNYEQYF. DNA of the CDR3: TGTGCCAGCAGCCAAGTGGGGACATTAAACTACGAGCAGTACTTC.

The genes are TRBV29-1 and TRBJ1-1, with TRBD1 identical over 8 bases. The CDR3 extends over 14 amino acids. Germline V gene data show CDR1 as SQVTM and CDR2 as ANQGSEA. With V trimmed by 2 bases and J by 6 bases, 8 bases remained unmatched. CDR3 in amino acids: CSVETRQGLAEAFF. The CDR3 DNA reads TGCAGCGTTGAAACCCGACAGGGGTTGGCTGAAGCTTTCTTT. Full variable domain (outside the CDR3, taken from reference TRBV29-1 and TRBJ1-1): SAVISQKPSRDICQRGTSLTIQCQVDSQVTMMFWYRQQPGQSLTLIATANQGSEATYESGFVIDKFPISRPNLTFSTLTVSNMSPEDSSIYLCSVETRQGLAEAFFGQGTRLTVV.

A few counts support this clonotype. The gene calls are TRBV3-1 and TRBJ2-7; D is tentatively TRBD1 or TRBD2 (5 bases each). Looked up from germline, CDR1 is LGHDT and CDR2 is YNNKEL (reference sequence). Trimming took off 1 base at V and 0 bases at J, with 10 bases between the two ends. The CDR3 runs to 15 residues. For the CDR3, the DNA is TGTGCCAGCAGCCAAGTAGCTGGGGGCTCCTACGAGCAGTACTTC. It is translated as CASSQVAGGSYEQYF.

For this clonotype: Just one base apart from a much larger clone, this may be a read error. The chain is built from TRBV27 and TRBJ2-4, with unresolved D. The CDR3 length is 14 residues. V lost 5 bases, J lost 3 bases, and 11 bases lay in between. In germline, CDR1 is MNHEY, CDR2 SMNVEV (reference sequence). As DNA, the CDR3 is TGTGCCAGCAGTCCTCAGGCTCTCAAAAACATTCAGTACTTC. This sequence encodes CASSPQALKNIQYF.

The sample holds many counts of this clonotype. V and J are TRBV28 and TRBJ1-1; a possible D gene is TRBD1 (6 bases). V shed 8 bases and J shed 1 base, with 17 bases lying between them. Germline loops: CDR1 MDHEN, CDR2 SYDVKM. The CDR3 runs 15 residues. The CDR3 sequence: CASALGGIGNTEAFF. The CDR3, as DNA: TGTGCCAGCGCCCTTGGGGGCATCGGGAACACTGAAGCTTTCTTT.

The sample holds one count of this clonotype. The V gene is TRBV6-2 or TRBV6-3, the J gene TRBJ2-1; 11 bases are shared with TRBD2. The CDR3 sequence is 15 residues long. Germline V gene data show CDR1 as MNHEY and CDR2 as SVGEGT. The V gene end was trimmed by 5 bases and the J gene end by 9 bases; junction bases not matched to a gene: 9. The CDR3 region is CASSVLAGGYGEQFF. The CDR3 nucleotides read TGTGCCAGCAGTGTTCTAGCGGGAGGATACGGTGAGCAGTTCTTC.

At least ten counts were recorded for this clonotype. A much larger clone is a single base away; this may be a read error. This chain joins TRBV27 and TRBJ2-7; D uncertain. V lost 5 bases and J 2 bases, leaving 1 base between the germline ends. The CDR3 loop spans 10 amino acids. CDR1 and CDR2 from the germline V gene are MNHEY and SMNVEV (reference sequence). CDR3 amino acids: CASSTYEQYF. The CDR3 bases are TGTGCCAGCAGTACCTACGAGCAGTACTTC.

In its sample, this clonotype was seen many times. This CDR3 is CASSSGLDGETQYF. Here the CDR3 DNA reads TGTGCCAGCAGCTCCGGACTAGATGGAGAGACCCAGTACTTC. The genes are TRBV11-2 and TRBJ2-5; the match to TRBD2 covers 7 bases. J was trimmed by 4 bases and V by 4 bases; bases with no gene match: 6. Germline CDR1 SGHAT, CDR2 FQNNGV. CDR3 size: 14 residues. The full variable domain, completed using reference TRBV11-2 and TRBJ2-5, is EAGVAQSPRYKIIEKRQSVAFWCNPISGHATLYWYQQILGQGPKLLIQFQNNGVVDDSQLPKDRFSAERLKGVDSTLKIQPAKLEDSAVYLCASSSGLDGETQYFGPGTRLLVL.

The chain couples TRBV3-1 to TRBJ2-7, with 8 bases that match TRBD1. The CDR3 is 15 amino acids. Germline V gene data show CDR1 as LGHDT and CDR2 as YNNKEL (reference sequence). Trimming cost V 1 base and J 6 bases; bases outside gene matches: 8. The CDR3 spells CASSQGAQGAGEQYF. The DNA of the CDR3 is TGTGCCAGCAGCCAAGGGGCGCAGGGGGCGGGCGAGCAGTACTTC.

The CDR3 DNA is TGTGCCAGCAGGCTTAGCGGGAGAAGGAGCAAAGAGACCCAGTACTTC. Translating gives CASRLSGRRSKETQYF. The chain couples TRBV28 to TRBJ2-5, with 9 nucleotides matching TRBD2. V dropped 6 bases and J dropped 3; count of bases not matched to a gene: 11. The germline V gene encodes CDR1 MDHEN and CDR2 SYDVKM. CDR3 length: 16 amino acids.

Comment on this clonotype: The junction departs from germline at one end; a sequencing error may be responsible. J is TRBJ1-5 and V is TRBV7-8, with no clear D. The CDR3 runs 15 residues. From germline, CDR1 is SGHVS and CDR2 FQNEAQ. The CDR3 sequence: CASRLGVNSNQPQHF. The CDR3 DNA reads TGTGCCAGCAGATTAGGAGTCAATAGCAATCAGCCCCAGCATTTT.

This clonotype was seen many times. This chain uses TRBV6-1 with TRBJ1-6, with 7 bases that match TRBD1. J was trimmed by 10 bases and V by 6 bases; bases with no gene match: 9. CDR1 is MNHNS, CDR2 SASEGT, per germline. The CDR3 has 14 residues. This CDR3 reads CASSLQGGESPLHF. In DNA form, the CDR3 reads TGTGCCAGCAGCTTGCAGGGGGGAGAATCACCCCTCCACTTT.

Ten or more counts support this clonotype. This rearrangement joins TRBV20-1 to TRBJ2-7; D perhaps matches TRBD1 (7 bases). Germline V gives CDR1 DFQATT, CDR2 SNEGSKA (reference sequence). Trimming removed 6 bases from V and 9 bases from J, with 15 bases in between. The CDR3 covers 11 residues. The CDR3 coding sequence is TGCAGTGCCCTTCGACAGGGAGGGCAGTACTTC. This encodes CSALRQGGQYF.

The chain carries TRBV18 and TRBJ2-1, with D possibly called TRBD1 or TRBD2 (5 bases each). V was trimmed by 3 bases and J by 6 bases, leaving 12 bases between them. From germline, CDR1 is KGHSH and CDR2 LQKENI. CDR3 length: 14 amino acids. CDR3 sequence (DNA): TGTGCCAGCTCACCCGGGGCACCCTCCAATGAGCAGTTCTTC. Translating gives CASSPGAPSNEQFF.

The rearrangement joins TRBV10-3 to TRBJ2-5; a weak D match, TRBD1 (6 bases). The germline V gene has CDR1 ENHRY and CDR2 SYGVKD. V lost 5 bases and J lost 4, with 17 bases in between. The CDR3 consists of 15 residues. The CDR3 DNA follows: TGTGCCATCAGTCCCGGGACAAGAGACTCAGAGACCCAGTACTTC. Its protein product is CAISPGTRDSETQYF.

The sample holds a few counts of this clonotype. In nucleotides, the CDR3 is TGTGCCAGCAGCGTGACGGACGGAGAGACCCAGTACTTC. Amino acids: CASSVTDGETQYF. V and J are TRBV9 and TRBJ2-5; no clear D. CDR1 and CDR2 (germline): SGDLS, YYNGEE. The CDR3 spans 13 residues. V lost 2 bases and J lost 4, with 9 bases in between.

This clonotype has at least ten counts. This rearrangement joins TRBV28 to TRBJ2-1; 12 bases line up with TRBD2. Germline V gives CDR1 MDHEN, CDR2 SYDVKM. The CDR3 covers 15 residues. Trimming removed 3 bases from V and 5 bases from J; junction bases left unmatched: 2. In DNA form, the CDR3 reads TGTGCCAGCAGTTTTCCTAGCGGGAGGGACAATGAGCAGTTCTTC. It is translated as CASSFPSGRDNEQFF.

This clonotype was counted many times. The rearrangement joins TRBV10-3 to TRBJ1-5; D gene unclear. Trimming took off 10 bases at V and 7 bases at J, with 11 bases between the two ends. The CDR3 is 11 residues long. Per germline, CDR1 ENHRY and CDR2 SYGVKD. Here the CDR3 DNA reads TGTGCCACCGGAGGAGGGCAGCCCCAGCATTTT. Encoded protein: CATGGGQPQHF.